This T cell receptor beta chain is drawn from a study of blood T cell repertoires in COVID-19. Produced via immunoSEQ multiplex PCR; TCRdb's table is partial and in-frame only. The top ten clones hold less than 9.5% of a sample with some 290,000 clones, 85% to 90% of them seen once. Germline-derived CDR1 and CDR2 are LNHDA and SQIVND (reference sequence). The CDR3 is 14 residues long. V gave up 5 bases and J gave up 4 bases, with 14 bases separating them. Input material: PBMCs or T cells enriched from blood (not recorded which). This sequence originates from a woman aged 25-40 years who had recovered from COVID-19. The chain couples TRBV19 to TRBJ1-1; D is unresolved. The CDR3 here is CASSVRAAGTEAFF. The CDR3 nucleotides are TGTGCCAGTAGTGTCCGGGCTGCGGGCACTGAAGCTTTCTTT.